The 27 T cell receptor beta chains below come from one sample, sequenced in a study of T-cell memory formation after mild COVID-19. TCRdb redid the calling of the 5' RACE reads with MiXCR, one entry per CDR3 protein. The table records 250,000 to 350,000 distinct CDR3 sequences, less than 20% of them present only once. Material: PBMCs or a T cell subset sorted from them (not recorded which). These TCRs come from a man aged 18 to 29 who had mild COVID-19 (a few samples of this study predate the infection). Cell type and time point are not known.

The chain couples TRBV29-1 to TRBJ1-1; 7 bases line up with TRBD1. V gave up 7 bases and J gave up 1 base; unmatched junction bases: 9. Per the germline V gene, CDR1 is SQVTM and CDR2 is ANQGSEA. This CDR3 comprises 14 residues. CDR3 amino acids: CSGGTGQENTEAFF. DNA of the CDR3: TGCAGCGGAGGGACCGGACAGGAGAACACTGAAGCTTTCTTT.

This clonotype was seen a handful of times. The chain joins TRBV12-3 or TRBV12-4 to TRBJ2-4; no reliable D call. V dropped 8 bases and J dropped 2 bases, with 22 bases sitting between them. This CDR3 region has 17 residues. CDR3 DNA sequence: TGTGCCAGCCCCCTTTGCACATTCGTCTTTTCCAAAAACATTCAGTACTTC. As protein: CASPLCTFVFSKNIQYF.

This clonotype was found a few times. The rearrangement links TRBV11-2 to TRBJ1-1; no clear D. This CDR3 has 14 amino acids. Trimming stripped 0 bases from V and 4 bases from J, with 9 bases between. Germline CDR1 and CDR2: SGHAT and FQNNGV. The CDR3 region has the DNA TGTGCCAGCAGCTTAGATCAAGACGGCACTGAAGCTTTCTTT. Protein product: CASSLDQDGTEAFF.

This clonotype has a handful of counts. The chain employs TRBV3-1 and TRBJ1-1; D not resolved. This CDR3 is 13 amino acids long. V was cut by 1 base and J by 4 bases, with 7 bases left in between. CDR1 is LGHDT, CDR2 YNNKEL, per germline (reference sequence). The CDR3 sequence is CASSQVLATEAFF. The CDR3, as DNA: TGTGCCAGCAGCCAAGTTTTAGCCACTGAAGCTTTCTTT.

The chain links TRBV7-2 to TRBJ2-7; D gene uncertain. The V end lost 6 bases, the J end lost 4 bases, and 19 bases lay between the germline ends. The CDR3 runs to 15 residues. The germline V gene encodes CDR1 SGHTA and CDR2 FQGNSA. The CDR3 DNA follows: TGTGCCAGCAGTCCAACCGGGCCGCCCGTATACGAGCAGTACTTC. Protein: CASSPTGPPVYEQYF.

The V gene is TRBV6-2 or TRBV6-3, the J gene TRBJ2-4; 7 bases align to TRBD1. The length of the CDR3 is 17 residues. Germline V gene lookup returns CDR1 MNHEY and CDR2 SVGEGT. Trimming cost V 1 base and J 2 bases; bases outside gene matches: 8. The CDR3 DNA is TGTGCCAGCAGTTACTGGAACCCGGGACAGACCAAAAACATTCAGTACTTC. Amino acids: CASSYWNPGQTKNIQYF.

The chain combines TRBV24-1 with TRBJ2-5; 12 nucleotides align to TRBD1. J lost 1 base, V lost 9 bases, and 5 bases had no gene match. Germline CDR1 is KGHDR and CDR2 is SFDVKD. The CDR3 contains 15 residues. Written as DNA, the CDR3 is TGTGCCACCCCCAAGGGACAGGGGGCCCAAGAGACCCAGTACTTC. Residues: CATPKGQGAQETQYF.

The CDR3 sequence is CSALSSGVGYNEQFF. Here the CDR3 DNA reads TGCAGTGCTTTATCCTCGGGGGTCGGGTACAATGAGCAGTTCTTC. The chain joins TRBV20-1 to TRBJ2-1; the D gene is possibly TRBD2 (6 bases). The V gene's germline CDR1 is DFQATT and CDR2 SNEGSKA (reference sequence). The CDR3 spans 15 residues. V shed 5 bases and J shed 4 bases, with 18 bases lying between them.

In this sample, this clonotype turned up a few times. The rearrangement joins TRBV7-9 to TRBJ1-6; unclear D gene. Trimming removed 4 bases at V and 2 bases at J, with 12 bases between. The CDR3 length is 16 residues. CDR1 SEHNR and CDR2 FQNEAQ come from the germline V gene (reference sequence). CDR3 sequence: CASSSTSGTYNSPLHF. CDR3 DNA: TGTGCCAGCAGCTCGACCTCCGGGACCTATAATTCACCCCTCCACTTT.

This chain joins TRBV11-2 and TRBJ2-1, with unresolved D. V was pared by 7 bases and J by 5 bases, with 9 bases between. CDR1 SGHAT and CDR2 FQNNGV come from the germline V gene. The CDR3 loop spans 12 amino acids. CDR3 sequence reads: CASKGRDNEQFF. The CDR3 DNA reads TGTGCCAGCAAGGGCAGAGACAATGAGCAGTTCTTC. Full variable domain (remainder filled in from reference TRBV11-2 and TRBJ2-1): EAGVAQSPRYKIIEKRQSVAFWCNPISGHATLYWYQQILGQGPKLLIQFQNNGVVDDSQLPKDRFSAERLKGVDSTLKIQPAKLEDSAVYLCASKGRDNEQFFGPGTRLTVL.

In this sample, this clonotype turned up many times. The chain links TRBV5-1 to TRBJ2-3; D not resolved. The CDR3 is 10 residues long. Germline V gene lookup returns CDR1 SGHRS and CDR2 YFSETQ. The V end was cut by 8 bases, the J end by 5 bases, with 6 bases between. CDR3 region: CARPGDTQYF. CDR3 bases: TGCGCCAGGCCGGGAGATACGCAGTATTTT.

This clonotype was observed a handful of times. This sequence joins TRBV6-2 or TRBV6-3 and TRBJ2-1; either TRBD1 or TRBD2 may fit D (5 bases each). The V gene lost 6 bases and the J gene lost 3 bases, with 15 bases spanning the gap. This CDR3 is built from 15 residues. CDR1 and CDR2 (germline): MNHEY, SVGEGT. CDR3 DNA: TGTGCCAGCAGCTTAGCCGGGGCGGGCTACAATGAGCAGTTCTTC. It specifies CASSLAGAGYNEQFF.

The genes are TRBV7-8 and TRBJ1-3; D not resolved. The CDR3 runs 16 residues. Germline V lookup: CDR1 SGHVS, CDR2 FQNEAQ. Trimming pared 2 bases from V and 0 bases from J, leaving 11 bases between. CDR3 DNA: TGTGCCAGCAGCTTAAGCGAGGTTGTCTCTGGAAACACCATATATTTT. Protein product: CASSLSEVVSGNTIYF.

The chain has TRBV7-8 and TRBJ2-3; 7 nucleotides align to TRBD1. Trimming at V came to 6 bases and at J to 13 bases, leaving 7 bases not matched to a gene. CDR1 and CDR2 (germline): SGHVS, FQNEAQ. This CDR3 spans 11 amino acids. The DNA for the CDR3 is TGTGCCAGCAGGGAGGACAGGCAGGAGTATTTT. It encodes CASREDRQEYF.

There are many counts of this clonotype. The chain links TRBV5-4 to TRBJ1-4; perhaps TRBD1 as D (5 bases). Germline V gene sequence: CDR1 SGHNT, CDR2 YYREEE (reference sequence). CDR3 length: 14 amino acids. Trimming took off 4 bases at V and 4 bases at J, with 11 bases between the two ends. CDR3 coding DNA: TGTGCCAGCAGCACCCGGGACGGTAATGAAAAACTGTTTTTT. It yields the protein CASSTRDGNEKLFF.

J is TRBJ2-3 and V is TRBV10-3; D gene uncertain. The V end lost 4 bases, the J end lost 1 base, and 18 bases lay between the germline ends. CDR3 length: 17 residues. Germline-derived CDR1 and CDR2 are ENHRY and SYGVKD. This chain's CDR3 is CAISGTPRDRGTDTQYF. In nucleotides, the CDR3 is TGTGCCATCAGTGGGACCCCCCGAGACCGAGGCACAGATACGCAGTATTTT.

This clonotype has just a few counts. The V and J genes are TRBV4-2 and TRBJ2-1; 10 positions match TRBD2. Germline V gene sequence: CDR1 LGHNA, CDR2 YNFKEQ. The length of the CDR3 is 16 residues. Losses at the gene ends were 4 bases for V and 4 bases for J; bases not matched to a gene: 7. CDR3 sequence (DNA): TGTGCCAGCAGCCCAGGTAGCGGGGGGACTTACAATGAGCAGTTCTTC. Amino acids: CASSPGSGGTYNEQFF.

The chain links TRBV7-2 to TRBJ2-3; possibly TRBD1 or TRBD2 for D (5 bases each). Deletions cut 0 bases from V and 8 bases from J, with 12 bases between. The CDR3 consists of 14 residues. Germline V gene sequence: CDR1 SGHTA, CDR2 FQGNSA. CDR3 protein: CASSLAGDAGTQYF. The CDR3 region has the DNA TGTGCCAGCAGCTTAGCGGGGGACGCAGGTACGCAGTATTTT.

The chain links TRBV7-9 to TRBJ2-3; no reliable D call. CDR3 length equals 16 residues. The ends were cut back, 6 bases at V and 0 bases at J, with 16 bases in the middle. Germline assignment: CDR1 SEHNR and CDR2 FQNEAQ (reference sequence). The CDR3: CASRQRVGRSTDTQYF. The CDR3 DNA reads as TGTGCCAGCAGGCAACGGGTCGGGCGGAGCACAGATACGCAGTATTTT.

This clonotype occurred many times. The genes are TRBV5-1 and TRBJ1-2; possible D gene TRBD1, 5 bases. The CDR3 covers 14 residues. Deletions cut 1 base from V and 8 bases from J, with 15 bases between. Per the germline V gene, CDR1 is SGHRS and CDR2 is YFSETQ. DNA of the CDR3: TGCGCCAGCAGCTTGTCAGGGTATGGTCAAGGCTACACCTTC. This encodes CASSLSGYGQGYTF.

J is TRBJ1-1 and V is TRBV7-8; the D is unclear. The CDR3 has 16 residues. The V gene lost 1 base and the J gene lost 0 bases, with 12 bases spanning the gap. Germline lookup yields CDR1 SGHVS and CDR2 FQNEAQ. The CDR3 sequence: CASSLGAITMNTEAFF. DNA for the CDR3: TGTGCCAGCAGCTTAGGGGCGATAACAATGAACACTGAAGCTTTCTTT. The full variable domain, in which reference TRBV7-8 and TRBJ1-1 provide the parts outside the CDR3, is GAGVSQSPRYKVAKRGQDVALRCDPISGHVSLFWYQQALGQGPEFLTYFQNEAQLDKSGLPSDRFFAERPEGSVSTLKIQRTQQEDSAVYLCASSLGAITMNTEAFFGQGTRLTVV.

On this clonotype itself: The junction and the germline gene differ at one end; a read error may be behind it. The chain is built from TRBV20-1 and TRBJ1-1; D is possibly TRBD1 (6 bases). CDR1 and CDR2 from the germline V gene are DFQATT and SNEGSKA (reference sequence). The CDR3 covers 12 residues. The CDR3 DNA sequence: TGCAGTGCTAGAGAGGGTCTCTCAACGGACAGCTTT. Protein sequence: CSAREGLSTDSF.

In regard to this clonotype: One junction end does not reproduce the germline sequence, and a read error may be involved. The CDR3 bases are TGTGCCATCAGTTTCGCCGGTTCCTACGAGCAGTACTTC. This gives the protein CAISFAGSYEQYF. The genes are TRBV12-3 or TRBV12-4 and TRBJ2-7; no definite D call. The CDR3 runs to 13 residues.

The chain joins TRBV5-8 to TRBJ2-1; possible D gene TRBD1, 5 bases. From germline, CDR1 is SGHTS and CDR2 YDEGEE. The CDR3 has 14 amino acids. With 4 bases removed from V and 1 base from J, the gap between germline ends came to 9 bases. This CDR3 reads CASSVRESYNEQFF. The CDR3 DNA reads as TGTGCCAGCAGCGTCAGGGAATCCTACAATGAGCAGTTCTTC.

The gene calls are TRBV7-9 and TRBJ1-1; perhaps TRBD1 as D (6 bases). In germline, CDR1 is SEHNR, CDR2 FQNEAQ (reference sequence). The CDR3 consists of 14 residues. Trimming removed 5 bases from V and 1 base from J, with 11 bases in between. CDR3 DNA: TGTGCCAGCAGCCCCTGGACAGCGAACACTGAAGCTTTCTTT. Translated, it gives CASSPWTANTEAFF.

The J gene is TRBJ1-6, the V gene TRBV6-5, with a weak D call TRBD1 (5 bases). Germline assignment: CDR1 MNHEY and CDR2 SVGAGI. V was pared by 0 bases and J by 6 bases, with 12 bases between. The CDR3 totals 16 residues. CDR3 sequence: CASSYSGVGPNSPLHF. The CDR3 DNA reads TGTGCCAGCAGTTACTCGGGTGTGGGGCCTAATTCACCCCTCCACTTT.

Many counts were recorded for this clonotype. The V gene is TRBV5-1, the J gene TRBJ1-1; D perhaps matches TRBD1 (5 bases). The CDR3 has 14 amino acids. The V end was cut by 0 bases, the J end by 7 bases, with 13 bases between. Germline V gives CDR1 SGHRS, CDR2 YFSETQ. CDR3 coding DNA: TGCGCCAGCAGCTTGGAGGGTGACAGACTTGAAGCTTTCTTT. Protein sequence: CASSLEGDRLEAFF. The entire variable domain, with the rest obtained from reference TRBV5-1 and TRBJ1-1, is as follows: KAGVTQTPRYLIKTRGQQVTLSCSPISGHRSVSWYQQTPGQGLQFLFEYFSETQRNKGNFPGRFSGRQFSNSRSEMNVSTLELGDSALYLCASSLEGDRLEAFFGQGTRLTVV.